This is a list of T cell receptor beta chains from one sample in a study of control samples from healthy donors and cancer patients. Produced via immunoSEQ multiplex PCR; TCRdb's table is partial and in-frame only. Of 150,000 to 200,000 clones listed, 91% are singletons. Source material: blood. These receptor sequences come from a woman in her 30s in good health. The CDR3 runs from the conserved cysteine through the conserved F or W.

J | V | CDR3
TRBJ2-5 | TRBV11-3 | CASSLDAGTSGVGETQYF
TRBJ1-3 | TRBV6-6 | CASRNRQGYSGNTIYF
TRBJ1-1 | TRBV4-1 | CASSQDQANTEAFF
TRBJ1-3 | TRBV19 | CASSDGNSGNTIYF
TRBJ1-1 | TRBV24-1 | CATSERQGANTEAFF
TRBJ2-3 | TRBV6-1 | CASSERVAGGPDTQYF
TRBJ2-7 | TRBV7-6 | CASSSQPGTGGYEQYF
TRBJ2-3 | TRBV19 | CASSFGGVDTQYF
TRBJ1-5 | TRBV28 | CASSWGKEPQHF
TRBJ1-1 | TRBV27 | CASRQGQNTEAFF
TRBJ2-5 | TRBV28 | CASSPPRGYSQETQYF
TRBJ2-7 | TRBV3-1/TRBV3-2 | CASGSSYEQYF
TRBJ2-1 | TRBV24-1 | CATSDFRGGNEQFF
TRBJ1-5 | TRBV19 | CASTTGAGGNQPQHF